The 32 T cell receptor beta chains below come from one sample, sequenced in a study of shared clonotypes between healthy human individuals (dated by TCRdb to between 2020 and 2021). To prepare the library, the immunoSEQ multiplex PCR assay was applied. TCRdb limited this immuneACCESS table to in-frame rearrangements with V and J called. A share of clones is missing; checked studies link under half to unresolved V genes, and the rest is unexplained. Recorded for this sample are more than 550,000 clones; about 90% of them occurred a single time. In total, the top ten clones hold 34% of the sample. Sample: memory CD8+ T cells from PBMCs. This specimen's cell subset or site label, per the study, means: CD45RO+ cells pooled with CCR7-negative TemRA cells. The receptors were sampled from a man between 18 and 29 years old in good health. Some clones in this sample may be carry-over from other donors' samples.

Comment on this clone: A junction end diverges from the germline sequence, so it may reflect a read error. This rearrangement joins TRBV18 to TRBJ2-3; possibly TRBD1 for D (5 bases). Looked up from germline, CDR1 is KGHSH and CDR2 is LQKENI. The CDR3 totals 16 residues. The CDR3 DNA reads as TGTGCCAGCTCTCCACTTTTGGTGGGGCACACAGATACGCAGTATTTT. This encodes CASSPLLVGHTDTQYF. Combining the CDR3 with reference TRBV18 and TRBJ2-3 gives the whole variable domain NAGVMQNPRHLVRRRGQEARLRCSPMKGHSHVYWYRQLPEEGLKFMVYLQKENIIDESGMPKERFSAEFPKEGPSILRIQQVVRGDSAAYFCASSPLLVGHTDTQYFGPGTRLTVL.

For the CDR3, the DNA is TGTGCCAGTAGTATAGGGACAGCGGATCTACCGCCCCAGCATTTT. It codes for CASSIGTADLPPQHF. This chain joins TRBV19 and TRBJ1-5, with D possibly TRBD1 on 6 matching bases. Germline lookup yields CDR1 LNHDA and CDR2 SQIVND (reference sequence). The CDR3 covers 15 residues. The germline V and J ends were trimmed by 1 base and 9 bases, with 16 bases remaining between them.

The J gene is TRBJ2-1, the V gene TRBV2, with D maybe TRBD2 (6 bases). CDR1 is SNHLY, CDR2 FYNNEI, per germline. The V end was cut by 2 bases, the J end by 7 bases, with 21 bases between. The CDR3 loop spans 17 amino acids. CDR3 amino acids: CASSERGGLSLFNEQFF. CDR3 DNA sequence: TGTGCCAGCAGTGAAAGAGGAGGGTTGTCGTTGTTTAATGAGCAGTTCTTC. Looking up the rest from reference TRBV2 and TRBJ2-1 gives the full variable domain: EPEVTQTPSHQVTQMGQEVILRCVPISNHLYFYWYRQILGQKVEFLVSFYNNEISEKSEIFDDQFSVERPDGSNFTLKIRSTKLEDSAMYFCASSERGGLSLFNEQFFGPGTRLTVL.

The rearrangement uses TRBV9 and TRBJ1-2, with D unresolved. The germline gives CDR1 SGDLS, CDR2 YYNGEE. Trimming stripped 4 bases from V and 7 bases from J, with 11 bases between. The CDR3 totals 12 residues. CDR3: CASSPQFSGYTF. The CDR3 nucleotides read TGTGCCAGCAGCCCTCAATTCAGTGGCTACACCTTC. The full variable domain, in which reference TRBV9 and TRBJ1-2 provide the parts outside the CDR3, is DSGVTQTPKHLITATGQRVTLRCSPRSGDLSVYWYQQSLDQGLQFLIQYYNGEERAKGNILERFSAQQFPDLHSELNLSSLELGDSALYFCASSPQFSGYTFGSGTRLTVV.

V is TRBV10-3 and J is TRBJ2-1, with D possibly matching TRBD2 (5 bases). The CDR3 totals 18 residues. Germline assignment: CDR1 ENHRY and CDR2 SYGVKD. V lost 0 bases, J lost 5 bases, and 20 bases lay in between. CDR3 nucleotide sequence: TGTGCCATCAGTGAGTCGAATGTGAGGCACCCGGGGAACAATGAGCAGTTCTTC. It codes for CAISESNVRHPGNNEQFF.

The CDR3 is CASSPRGTGGNYRQFF. CDR3 sequence (DNA): TGTGCCAGCAGCCCGCGTGGGACAGGGGGCAATTACCGTCAGTTCTTC. The chain combines TRBV11-1 with TRBJ2-1, with 12 bases identical to TRBD1. CDR3 length equals 16 residues. V shed 5 bases, J shed 13 bases, and the junction held 15 bases outside the gene matches. CDR1 SGHAT and CDR2 FQDESV come from the germline V gene (reference sequence).

The rearrangement uses TRBV6-6 and TRBJ2-1; D could derive from TRBD1 or TRBD2 (7 bases each). The germline CDR1 and CDR2 sequences are MNHNY and SVGAGI (reference sequence). The CDR3 totals 12 residues. Deletions cut 5 bases from V and 9 bases from J, with 11 bases between. The CDR3 loop reads CASSTGEGEQFF. CDR3 DNA sequence: TGTGCCAGCAGTACAGGGGAGGGTGAGCAGTTCTTC.

In this sample, this clone turned up a few times. The chain is built from TRBV9 and TRBJ2-7, with 7 bases identical to TRBD1. This CDR3 comprises 14 residues. The germline V gene encodes CDR1 SGDLS and CDR2 YYNGEE. The V segment lost 0 bases and the J segment 3 bases; nucleotides outside the gene matches: 3. CDR3 coding DNA: TGTGCCAGCAGCGTAGTTGGGGACAGCTACGAGCAGTACTTC. Protein sequence: CASSVVGDSYEQYF.

The gene calls are TRBV7-9 and TRBJ1-2; no clear D. V shed 3 bases and J shed 5 bases, with 13 bases lying between them. This CDR3 is built from 14 residues. The germline V gene encodes CDR1 SEHNR and CDR2 FQNEAQ (reference sequence). The CDR3 coding sequence is TGTGCCAGCAGCTTTGGGATCCCCCATTATGGCTACACCTTC. The encoded protein is CASSFGIPHYGYTF.

V usage is TRBV5-1 and J usage is TRBJ2-2; D is undetermined. V was cut by 7 bases and J by 1 base, with 14 bases left in between. CDR3 length: 15 residues. The germline V gene encodes CDR1 SGHRS and CDR2 YFSETQ. The CDR3 DNA is TGCGCCAGCCGTGAGAACCGGGTGAACACCGGGGAGCTGTTTTTT. Translating it yields CASRENRVNTGELFF.

V gene TRBV13 combines with J gene TRBJ1-4; tentatively, D is TRBD1 (5 bases). This CDR3 comprises 14 residues. Germline lookup yields CDR1 PRHDT and CDR2 FYEKMQ (reference sequence). Trimming took 2 bases from V and 8 from J, leaving 12 bases between them. The CDR3 DNA reads TGTGCCAGCAGCTTATTCAGGGCGGGCGAAAAACTGTTTTTT. This sequence encodes CASSLFRAGEKLFF.

In this sample, this clone turned up a few times. Since a much larger clone is just one base distant, this may be a read error. The chain recombines TRBV27 with TRBJ1-1; unclear D gene. This CDR3 is 14 amino acids long. V was clipped by 3 bases and J by 1 base, with 9 bases between them. The germline gives CDR1 MNHEY, CDR2 SMNVEV (reference sequence). CDR3 nucleotide sequence: TGTGCCAGCAGTTTGAGGGTGGAGAACACTGAAGCTTTCTTT. This encodes CASSLRVENTEAFF.

CDR3 residues: CASRQGERHNSPLHF. The CDR3 nucleotides are TGTGCCAGCAGACAGGGGGAGAGACATAATTCACCCCTCCACTTT. The rearrangement uses TRBV6-5 and TRBJ1-6, with 8 bases that match TRBD1. V lost 6 bases to trimming and J lost 5 bases; unmatched junction nucleotides: 6. This CDR3 region has 15 residues. Germline-derived CDR1 and CDR2 are MNHEY and SVGAGI.

The chain uses TRBV27 and TRBJ2-3, with 8 bases identical to TRBD2. Germline assignment: CDR1 MNHEY and CDR2 SMNVEV (reference sequence). The CDR3 contains 14 residues. V was clipped by 5 bases and J by 7 bases; unmatched bases: 8. CDR3 residues: CASSPVAGLYTQYF. The CDR3 DNA reads TGTGCCAGCAGTCCGGTAGCGGGACTTTATACGCAGTATTTT.

This clone was counted once. The chain joins TRBV19 to TRBJ2-2; TRBD2 agrees at 7 bases. After removal of 3 bases from V and 4 bases from J, the junction contained 5 bases not matched to a gene. The CDR3 sequence is 15 residues long. Germline-derived CDR1 and CDR2 are LNHDA and SQIVND (reference sequence). CDR3 DNA sequence: TGTGCCAGTAGTATGGCGGGAGAACTCACCGGGGAGCTGTTTTTT. Translating it yields CASSMAGELTGELFF. Looking up the rest from reference TRBV19 and TRBJ2-2 gives the full variable domain: DGGITQSPKYLFRKEGQNVTLSCEQNLNHDAMYWYRQDPGQGLRLIYYSQIVNDFQKGDIAEGYSVSREKKESFPLTVTSAQKNPTAFYLCASSMAGELTGELFFGEGSRLTVL.

This rearrangement joins TRBV5-6 to TRBJ2-1; 8 bases are a match to TRBD1. The CDR3 is 16 amino acids. The ends lost 3 bases at V and 4 bases at J; junction bases unmatched: 9. Germline V gene lookup returns CDR1 SGHDT and CDR2 YYEEEE. The DNA for the CDR3 is TGTGCCAGCAGCTGGGACAGGACCTCAAATTACAATGAGCAGTTCTTC. Translating gives CASSWDRTSNYNEQFF.

The chain carries TRBV7-6 and TRBJ2-3; 10 bases agree with TRBD2. CDR3 length equals 18 residues. Unmatched junction bases numbered 6, after V lost 0 bases and J lost 0 bases. CDR1 and CDR2 (germline): SGHVS, FNYEAQ. For the CDR3, the DNA is TGTGCCAGCAGCTTAGCCCCGGGACTAGCGACTAGCACAGATACGCAGTATTTT. Protein sequence: CASSLAPGLATSTDTQYF.

CDR3 nucleotide sequence: TGTGCCAGCAGCTTAGGCGACCCTGGGTACAATGAGCAGTTCTTC. As protein: CASSLGDPGYNEQFF. The chain joins TRBV7-6 to TRBJ2-1, with D unresolved. V dropped 1 base and J dropped 4 bases, with 11 bases sitting between them. Germline values: CDR1 SGHVS, CDR2 FNYEAQ. The CDR3 is made up of 15 amino acids. The full variable domain, in which reference TRBV7-6 and TRBJ2-1 provide the parts outside the CDR3, is GAGVSQSPRYKVTKRGQDVALRCDPISGHVSLYWYRQALGQGPEFLTYFNYEAQQDKSGLPNDRFSAERPEGSISTLTIQRTEQRDSAMYRCASSLGDPGYNEQFFGPGTRLTVL.

This chain joins TRBV7-9 and TRBJ1-1; D is perhaps TRBD1 (6 bases). Germline assignment: CDR1 SEHNR and CDR2 FQNEAQ (reference sequence). This CDR3 is 14 amino acids long. The V end was cut by 0 bases, the J end by 6 bases, with 11 bases between. CDR3 bases: TGTGCCAGCAGCTTAGCGCTTGCAGGGGCTGAAGCTTTCTTT. Its translation: CASSLALAGAEAFF.

This chain uses TRBV5-1 with TRBJ2-5; D is perhaps TRBD1 (6 bases). The J call may be in error: the DNA end matches TRBJ2-7 better. CDR3 size: 15 residues. Germline V CDR1 and CDR2: SGHRS, YFSETQ. The CDR3 nucleotides read TGCGCCAGCAGCTTGGCCGCAGGGGAAATCTACGAGCAGTACTTC. Translating gives CASSLAAGEIYEQYF.

V usage is TRBV5-6 and J usage is TRBJ1-3; the D gene is possibly TRBD1 (5 bases). The CDR3 runs to 15 residues. Deletions cut 0 bases from V and 3 bases from J, with 10 bases between. Germline-derived CDR1 and CDR2 are SGHDT and YYEEEE. CDR3 residues: CASSLAAGSGNTIYF. DNA of the CDR3: TGTGCCAGCAGCTTGGCCGCAGGGAGTGGAAACACCATATATTTT.

This chain joins TRBV15 and TRBJ2-1, with TRBD2 matching 10 bases. Germline V lookup: CDR1 LNHNV, CDR2 YYDKDF (reference sequence). Trimming removed 8 bases from V and 5 bases from J; junction bases left unmatched: 3. The CDR3 loop spans 13 amino acids. The CDR3 is CATRGLADNEQFF. The DNA for the CDR3 is TGTGCCACCCGAGGACTAGCGGACAATGAGCAGTTCTTC.

The rearrangement joins TRBV7-9 to TRBJ1-1; a weak D match, TRBD1 (5 bases). There are 16 residues in the CDR3. Trimming removed 5 bases from V and 0 bases from J, with 16 bases in between. Germline CDR1 and CDR2: SEHNR and FQNEAQ (reference sequence). The CDR3: CASSTDKEGMNTEAFF. CDR3 nucleotides: TGTGCCAGCAGCACCGACAAGGAGGGGATGAACACTGAAGCTTTCTTT.

In DNA form, the CDR3 reads TGCGCCAGCAGCCAAGGGGACTCCCCCCCCTACGAGCAGTACTTC. This gives the protein CASSQGDSPPYEQYF. V is TRBV4-1 and J is TRBJ2-7; tentative D call: TRBD2 (6 bases). V gave up 1 base and J gave up 2 bases, with 12 bases separating them. Germline CDR1 is MGHRA and CDR2 is YSYEKL. The CDR3 is made up of 15 amino acids.

The V and J genes are TRBV7-9 and TRBJ1-3; no reliable D call. Germline CDR1 reads SEHNR; CDR2 reads FQNEAQ (reference sequence). V lost 1 base and J lost 6, with 4 bases in between. The CDR3 extends over 12 amino acids. CDR3 sequence reads: CASSLGTNTIYF. DNA of the CDR3: TGTGCCAGCAGCTTAGGAACAAACACCATATATTTT.

On this clone: Other DNA sequences within the sample encode an identical CDR3. The rearrangement links TRBV9 to TRBJ2-7; D is tentatively TRBD1 or TRBD2 (5 bases each). Trimming took off 0 bases at V and 0 bases at J, with 7 bases between the two ends. Germline CDR1 is SGDLS and CDR2 is YYNGEE. This CDR3 has 14 amino acids. The CDR3 loop is CASSVGDLSYEQYF. CDR3 DNA: TGTGCCAGCAGCGTAGGGGACCTCTCCTACGAGCAGTACTTC.

The V call is TRBV27, the J call TRBJ2-3, with 8 positions matching TRBD2. V trimming: 2 bases; J trimming: 2 bases; junction bases outside the gene matches: 3. The CDR3 is made up of 15 amino acids. Germline values: CDR1 MNHEY, CDR2 SMNVEV (reference sequence). In nucleotides, the CDR3 is TGTGCCAGCAGTTTACTAGCGGGCCTCACAGATACGCAGTATTTT. Translated, it gives CASSLLAGLTDTQYF.

Worth noting for this clone: This same CDR3 is encoded by further DNA sequences in the sample. The rearrangement uses TRBV10-3 and TRBJ2-7; tentatively, D is TRBD1 (6 bases). The V gene lost 9 bases and the J gene lost 2 bases, with 11 bases spanning the gap. The CDR3 spans 12 residues. The germline CDR1 and CDR2 sequences are ENHRY and SYGVKD. The CDR3 nucleotides are TGTGCCATACGGGACATACCCTACGAGCAGTACTTC. This encodes CAIRDIPYEQYF.

CDR3 loop: CAIKQDLSNEQFF. The CDR3 region has the DNA TGTGCCATCAAACAGGATCTTTCCAATGAGCAGTTCTTC. This chain uses TRBV10-3 with TRBJ2-1; the D gene is possibly TRBD1 (5 bases). The CDR3 is 13 amino acids. CDR1 and CDR2 from the germline V gene are ENHRY and SYGVKD. Trimming removed 7 bases from V and 6 bases from J, with 13 bases in between.

This chain links TRBV7-9 with TRBJ1-4; D is possibly TRBD1 (5 bases). Germline V CDR1 and CDR2: SEHNR, FQNEAQ (reference sequence). This CDR3 is 14 amino acids long. V was shortened by 5 bases and J by 8 bases, with 15 bases between the two germline ends. The CDR3 reads CASSIRDGDEKLFF. In nucleotides, the CDR3 is TGTGCCAGCAGCATACGGGACGGTGACGAAAAACTGTTTTTT. The variable domain in full, with the rest retrieved from reference TRBV7-9 and TRBJ1-4, is DTGVSQNPRHKITKRGQNVTFRCDPISEHNRLYWYRQTLGQGPEFLTYFQNEAQLEKSRLLSDRFSAERPKGSFSTLEIQRTEQGDSAMYLCASSIRDGDEKLFFGSGTQLSVL.

This rearrangement joins TRBV4-3 to TRBJ2-7; D tentatively fits TRBD1 or TRBD2 (5 bases each). This CDR3 is built from 13 residues. V shed 4 bases and J shed 2 bases, with 9 bases lying between them. Germline values: CDR1 LGHNA, CDR2 YSLEER. The CDR3 nucleotides read TGCGCCAGCAGCCGGGACGGAGCCTACGAGCAGTACTTC. Translation gives CASSRDGAYEQYF.

This clone was observed a single time. The chain combines TRBV28 with TRBJ1-1; no reliable D call. Germline V gene sequence: CDR1 MDHEN, CDR2 SYDVKM. V was cut by 7 bases and J by 4 bases, with 19 bases left in between. This CDR3 is 15 amino acids long. CDR3 amino acids: CASTLSRGVGTEAFF. CDR3 coding DNA: TGTGCCAGCACCCTCTCCCGGGGAGTCGGCACTGAAGCTTTCTTT.